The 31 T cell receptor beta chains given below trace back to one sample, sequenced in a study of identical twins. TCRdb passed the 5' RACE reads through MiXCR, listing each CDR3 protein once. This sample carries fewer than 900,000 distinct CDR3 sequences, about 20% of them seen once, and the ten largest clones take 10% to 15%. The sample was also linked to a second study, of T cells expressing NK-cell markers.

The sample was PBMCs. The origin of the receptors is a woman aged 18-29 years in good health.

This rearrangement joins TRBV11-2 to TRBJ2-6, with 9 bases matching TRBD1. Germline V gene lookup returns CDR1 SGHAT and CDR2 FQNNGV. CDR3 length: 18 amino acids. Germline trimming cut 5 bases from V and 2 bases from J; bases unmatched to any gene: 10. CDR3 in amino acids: CASSRDYRGHTGANVLTF. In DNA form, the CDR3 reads TGTGCCAGCAGCCGAGACTACAGGGGGCATACTGGGGCCAACGTCCTGACTTTC.

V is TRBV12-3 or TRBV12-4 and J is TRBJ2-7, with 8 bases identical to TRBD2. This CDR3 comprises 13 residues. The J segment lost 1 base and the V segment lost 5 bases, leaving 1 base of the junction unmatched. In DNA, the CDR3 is TGTGCCAGCAGTACTAGCGGTTCCTACGAGCAGTACTTC. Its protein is CASSTSGSYEQYF.

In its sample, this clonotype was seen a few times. The CDR3 sequence: CATVGPPNTEAFF. The CDR3 nucleotides read TGTGCCACCGTGGGTCCCCCGAACACTGAAGCTTTCTTT. The chain recombines TRBV12-3 or TRBV12-4 with TRBJ1-1, with D unclear. The CDR3 length is 13 residues. The V gene lost 10 bases and the J gene lost 1 base, with 13 bases spanning the gap.

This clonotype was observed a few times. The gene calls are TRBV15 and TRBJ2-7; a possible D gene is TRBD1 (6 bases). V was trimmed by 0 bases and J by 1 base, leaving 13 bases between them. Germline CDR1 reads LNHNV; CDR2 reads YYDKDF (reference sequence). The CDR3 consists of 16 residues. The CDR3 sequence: CATSRDGGQSSYEQYF. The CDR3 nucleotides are TGTGCCACCAGCAGAGATGGGGGCCAGTCGTCCTACGAGCAGTACTTC.

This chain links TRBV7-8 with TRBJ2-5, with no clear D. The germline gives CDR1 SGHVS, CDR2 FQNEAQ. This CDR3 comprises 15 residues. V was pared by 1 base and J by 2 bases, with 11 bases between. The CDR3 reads CASSLEHGGQETQYF. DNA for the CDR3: TGTGCCAGCAGCTTAGAACACGGCGGACAAGAGACCCAGTACTTC.

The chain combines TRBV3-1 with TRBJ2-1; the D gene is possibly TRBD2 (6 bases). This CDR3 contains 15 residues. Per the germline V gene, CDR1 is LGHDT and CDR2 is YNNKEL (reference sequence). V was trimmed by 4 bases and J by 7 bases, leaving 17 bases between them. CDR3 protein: CASSPTSRDANEQFF. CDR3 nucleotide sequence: TGTGCCAGCAGCCCTACTAGCAGGGATGCGAATGAGCAGTTCTTC.

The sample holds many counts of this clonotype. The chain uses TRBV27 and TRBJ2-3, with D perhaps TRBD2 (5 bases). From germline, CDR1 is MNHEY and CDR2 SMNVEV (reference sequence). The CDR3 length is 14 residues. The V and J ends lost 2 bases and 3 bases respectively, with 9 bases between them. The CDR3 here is CASSLRAATDTQYF. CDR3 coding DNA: TGTGCCAGCAGTTTACGAGCGGCTACAGATACGCAGTATTTT.

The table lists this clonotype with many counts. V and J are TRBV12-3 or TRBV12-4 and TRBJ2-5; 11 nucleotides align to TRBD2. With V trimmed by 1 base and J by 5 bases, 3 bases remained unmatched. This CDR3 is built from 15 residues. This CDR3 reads CASSLVSGGAETQYF. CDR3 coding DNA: TGTGCCAGCAGTTTAGTTAGCGGGGGGGCGGAGACCCAGTACTTC.

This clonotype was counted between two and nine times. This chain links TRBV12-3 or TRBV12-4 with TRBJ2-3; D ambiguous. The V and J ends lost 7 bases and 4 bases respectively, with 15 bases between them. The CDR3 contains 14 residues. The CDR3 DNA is TGTGCCAGCAATTTCCATCCCCGGGCAGATACGCAGTATTTT. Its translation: CASNFHPRADTQYF.

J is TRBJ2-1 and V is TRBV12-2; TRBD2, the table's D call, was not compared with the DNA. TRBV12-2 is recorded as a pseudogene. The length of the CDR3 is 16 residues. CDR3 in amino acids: CASLRERESLYNEQFF. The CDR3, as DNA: TGTGCAAGTCTCCGCGAGCGGGAATCCCTATACAATGAGCAGTTCTTC.

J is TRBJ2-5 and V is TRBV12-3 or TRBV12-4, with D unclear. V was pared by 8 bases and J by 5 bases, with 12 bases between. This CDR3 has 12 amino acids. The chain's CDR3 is CASSLRPETQYF. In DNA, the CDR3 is TGTGCCAGCTCCCTTCGTCCCGAGACCCAGTACTTC.

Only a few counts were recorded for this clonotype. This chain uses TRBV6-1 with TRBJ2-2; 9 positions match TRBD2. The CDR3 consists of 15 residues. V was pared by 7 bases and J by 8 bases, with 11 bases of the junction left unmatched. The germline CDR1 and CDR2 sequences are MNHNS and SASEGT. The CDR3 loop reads CASIGVSGSVGELFF. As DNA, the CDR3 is TGTGCCAGCATAGGGGTTAGCGGGAGTGTAGGGGAGCTGTTTTTT.

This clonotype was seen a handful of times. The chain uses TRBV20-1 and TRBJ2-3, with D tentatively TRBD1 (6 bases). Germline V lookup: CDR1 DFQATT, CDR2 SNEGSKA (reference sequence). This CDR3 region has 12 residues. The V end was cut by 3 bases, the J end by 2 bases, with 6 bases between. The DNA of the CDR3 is TGCAGTGCTAGGGGACACACAGATACGCAGTATTTT. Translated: CSARGHTDTQYF.

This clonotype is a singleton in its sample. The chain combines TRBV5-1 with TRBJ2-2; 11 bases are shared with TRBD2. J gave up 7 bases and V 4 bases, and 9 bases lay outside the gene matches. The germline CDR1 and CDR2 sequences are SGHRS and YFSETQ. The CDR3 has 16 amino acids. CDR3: CASSDTSGGRYGELFF. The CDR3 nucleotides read TGCGCCAGCAGCGATACTAGCGGGGGAAGGTACGGGGAGCTGTTTTTT.

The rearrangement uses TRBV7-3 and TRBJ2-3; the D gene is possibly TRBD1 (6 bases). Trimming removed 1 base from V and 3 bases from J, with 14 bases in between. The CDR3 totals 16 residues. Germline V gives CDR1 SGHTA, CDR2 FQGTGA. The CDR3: CASSLMGTGSTDTQYF. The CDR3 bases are TGTGCCAGCAGCTTAATGGGAACAGGGTCTACAGATACGCAGTATTTT.

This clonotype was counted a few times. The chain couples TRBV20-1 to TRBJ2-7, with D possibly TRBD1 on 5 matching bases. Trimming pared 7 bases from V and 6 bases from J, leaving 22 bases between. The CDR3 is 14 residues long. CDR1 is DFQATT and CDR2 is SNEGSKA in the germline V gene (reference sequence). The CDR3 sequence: CSVHGGRADVEQYF. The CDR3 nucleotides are TGCAGTGTACACGGTGGCAGGGCTGATGTCGAGCAGTACTTC.

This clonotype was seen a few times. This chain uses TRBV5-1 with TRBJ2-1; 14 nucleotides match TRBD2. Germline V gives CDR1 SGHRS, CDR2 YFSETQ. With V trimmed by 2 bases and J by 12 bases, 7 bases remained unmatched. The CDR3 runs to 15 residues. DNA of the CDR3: TGCGCCAGCAGCTTACTGACTAGCGGGGGGGCGGGGCAGTTCTTC. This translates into CASSLLTSGGAGQFF.

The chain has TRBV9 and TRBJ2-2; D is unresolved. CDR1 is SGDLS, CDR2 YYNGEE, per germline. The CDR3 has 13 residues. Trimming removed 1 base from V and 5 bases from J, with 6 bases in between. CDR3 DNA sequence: TGTGCCAGCAGCGTACTGAGTACCGGGGAGCTGTTTTTT. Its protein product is CASSVLSTGELFF.

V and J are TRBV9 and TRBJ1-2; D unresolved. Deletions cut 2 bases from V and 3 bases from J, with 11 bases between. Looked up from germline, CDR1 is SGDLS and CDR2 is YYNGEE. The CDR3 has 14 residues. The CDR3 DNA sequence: TGTGCCAGCAGCGTTCTGAGTTTCGACTATGGCTACACCTTC. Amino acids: CASSVLSFDYGYTF.

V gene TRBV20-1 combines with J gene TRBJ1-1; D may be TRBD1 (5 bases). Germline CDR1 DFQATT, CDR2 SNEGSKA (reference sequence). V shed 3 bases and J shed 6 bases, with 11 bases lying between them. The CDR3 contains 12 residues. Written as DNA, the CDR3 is TGCAGTGCTAGGCGGGGGACCGCTGAAGCTTTCTTT. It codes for CSARRGTAEAFF.

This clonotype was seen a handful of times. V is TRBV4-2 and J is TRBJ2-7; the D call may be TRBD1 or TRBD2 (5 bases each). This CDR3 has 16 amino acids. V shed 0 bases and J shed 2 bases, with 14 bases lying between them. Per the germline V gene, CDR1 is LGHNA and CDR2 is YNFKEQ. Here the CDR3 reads CASSQDLNRDPYEQYF. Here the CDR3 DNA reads TGTGCCAGCAGCCAAGACCTTAACCGGGACCCCTACGAGCAGTACTTC.

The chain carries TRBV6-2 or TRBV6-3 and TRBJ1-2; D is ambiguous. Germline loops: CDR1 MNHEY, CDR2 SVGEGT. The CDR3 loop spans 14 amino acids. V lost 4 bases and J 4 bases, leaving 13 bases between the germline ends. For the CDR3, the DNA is TGTGCCAGCAGTTCCGAAGAAATAGCCTATGGCTACACCTTC. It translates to CASSSEEIAYGYTF.

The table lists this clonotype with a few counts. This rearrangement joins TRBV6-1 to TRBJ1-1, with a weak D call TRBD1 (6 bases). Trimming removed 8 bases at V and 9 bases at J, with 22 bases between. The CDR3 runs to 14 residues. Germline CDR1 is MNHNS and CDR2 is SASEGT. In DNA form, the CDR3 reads TGTGCCAGCCTGACAGGACACCTAAGTTCTCAAGCTTTCTTT. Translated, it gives CASLTGHLSSQAFF.

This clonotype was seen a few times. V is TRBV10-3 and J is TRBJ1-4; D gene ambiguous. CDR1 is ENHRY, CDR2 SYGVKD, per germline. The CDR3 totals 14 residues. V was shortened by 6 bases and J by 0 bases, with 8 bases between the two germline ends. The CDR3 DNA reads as TGTGCCATCAGCCCATTGGCAACTAATGAAAAACTGTTTTTT. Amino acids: CAISPLATNEKLFF.

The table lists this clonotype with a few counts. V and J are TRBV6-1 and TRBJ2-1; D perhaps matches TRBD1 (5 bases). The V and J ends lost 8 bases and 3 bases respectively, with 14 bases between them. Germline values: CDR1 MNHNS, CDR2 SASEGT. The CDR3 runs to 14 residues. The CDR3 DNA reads TGTGCCAGCGCTCTCATAAGGGGCTACAATGAGCAGTTCTTC. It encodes CASALIRGYNEQFF.

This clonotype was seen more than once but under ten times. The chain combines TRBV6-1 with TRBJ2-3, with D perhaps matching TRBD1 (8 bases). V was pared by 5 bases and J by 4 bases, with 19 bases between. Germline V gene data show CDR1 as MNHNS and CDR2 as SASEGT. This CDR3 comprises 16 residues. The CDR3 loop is CASSTTQGGFPDTQYF. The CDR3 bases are TGTGCCAGCAGTACGACACAGGGGGGGTTCCCAGATACGCAGTATTTT.

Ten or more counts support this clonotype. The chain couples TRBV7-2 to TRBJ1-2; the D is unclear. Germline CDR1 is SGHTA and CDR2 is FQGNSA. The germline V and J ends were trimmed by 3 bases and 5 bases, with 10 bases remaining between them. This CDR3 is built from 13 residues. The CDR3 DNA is TGTGCCAGCAGCTTTGGCAGTTCTTATGGCTACACCTTC. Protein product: CASSFGSSYGYTF.

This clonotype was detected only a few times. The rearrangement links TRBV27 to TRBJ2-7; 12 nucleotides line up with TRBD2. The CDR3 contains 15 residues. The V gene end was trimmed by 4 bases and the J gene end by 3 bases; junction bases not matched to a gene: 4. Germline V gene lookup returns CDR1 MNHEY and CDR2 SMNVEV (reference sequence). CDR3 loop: CASSSLAGGHYEQYF. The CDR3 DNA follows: TGTGCCAGCAGTTCCCTAGCGGGGGGGCACTACGAGCAGTACTTC.

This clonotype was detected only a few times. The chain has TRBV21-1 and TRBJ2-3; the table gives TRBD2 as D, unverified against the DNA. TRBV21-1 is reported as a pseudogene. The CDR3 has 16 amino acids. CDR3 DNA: TGTGCCAGCAGCAATCGACTAGCGGGGGCCACAGATACGCAGTATTTT. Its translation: CASSNRLAGATDTQYF.

The chain's CDR3 is CSAGASGEKLFF. DNA for the CDR3: TGCAGTGCTGGTGCGTCGGGGGAAAAACTGTTTTTT. The chain combines TRBV20-1 with TRBJ1-4; D is unresolved. The CDR3 is 12 residues long. V was trimmed by 5 bases and J by 8 bases, leaving 12 bases between them. Germline CDR1 DFQATT, CDR2 SNEGSKA (reference sequence).

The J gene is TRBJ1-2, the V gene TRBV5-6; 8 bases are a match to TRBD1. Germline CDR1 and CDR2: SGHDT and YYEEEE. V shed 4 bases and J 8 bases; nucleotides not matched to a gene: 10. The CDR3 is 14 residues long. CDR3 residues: CASSLIQGGAGYTF. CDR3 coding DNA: TGTGCCAGCAGCCTCATACAGGGGGGAGCAGGCTACACCTTC.